The sequence of this T cell receptor (beta chain) was determined in a study of blood T cell repertoires in COVID-19. The overall study: PBMCs, B-cell-depleted T cells, or T cells were the source of the cDNA or gDNA that made up the material.

Only in-frame clones appear in the TCRdb table, and some are missing; sequencing was by immunoSEQ multiplex PCR. The data hold 250,000 or so clones, with roughly 88% observed a single time. Someone with COVID-19 had been met by exposed participants within 2 weeks before study entry. The clonotype originates from a woman between 35 and 50 years old who had been exposed to COVID-19. The sample consisted of PBMCs or T cells enriched from blood (not recorded which).

The CDR3: CASGPGGGAGELFF. The CDR3 coding sequence is TGTGCTAGTGGGCCGGGGGGCGGTGCCGGGGAGCTGTTTTTT. V gene TRBV12-5 combines with J gene TRBJ2-2; possible D gene TRBD2, 7 bases. CDR1 and CDR2 (germline): LGHNT, FRNRAP. The CDR3 totals 14 residues. V was trimmed by 6 bases and J by 6 bases, leaving 14 bases between them.